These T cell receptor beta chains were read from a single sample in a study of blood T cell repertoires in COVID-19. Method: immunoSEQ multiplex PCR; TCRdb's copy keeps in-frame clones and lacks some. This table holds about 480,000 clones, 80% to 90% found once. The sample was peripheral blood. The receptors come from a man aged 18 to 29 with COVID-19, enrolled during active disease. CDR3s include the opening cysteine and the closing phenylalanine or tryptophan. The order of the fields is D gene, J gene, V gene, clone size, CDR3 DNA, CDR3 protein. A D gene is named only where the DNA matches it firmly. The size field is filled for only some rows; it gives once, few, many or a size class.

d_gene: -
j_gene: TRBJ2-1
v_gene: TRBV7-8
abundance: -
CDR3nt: TGTGCCAGCAGTTTCCTCGAGACAGACTACAATGAGCAGTTCTTC
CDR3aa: CASSFLETDYNEQFF

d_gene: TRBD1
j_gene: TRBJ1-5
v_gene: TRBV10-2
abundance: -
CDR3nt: TGCGCCAGCGCGGACAGGTTGGATCAGCCCCAGCATTTT
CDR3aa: CASADRLDQPQHF

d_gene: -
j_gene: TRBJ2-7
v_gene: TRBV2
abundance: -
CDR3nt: TGTGCCAGCAGTGAATTTGGCCAGACTGACGAGCAGTACTTC
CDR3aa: CASSEFGQTDEQYF

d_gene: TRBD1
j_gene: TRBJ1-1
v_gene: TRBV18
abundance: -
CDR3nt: TGTGCCAGCTCACCGTTCGTAGGACAGGGGAGACGAACGGGTACTGAAGCTTTCTTT
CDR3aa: CASSPFVGQGRRTGTEAFF

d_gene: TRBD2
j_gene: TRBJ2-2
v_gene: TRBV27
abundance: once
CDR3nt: TGTGCCAGCACTGGACTAGCGGATACAACCGGGGAGCTGTTTTTT
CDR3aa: CASTGLADTTGELFF

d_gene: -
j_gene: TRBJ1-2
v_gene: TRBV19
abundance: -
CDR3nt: TGTGCCAGTAGTATGAGAGGCACTTCAAGAGATGGCTACACCTTC
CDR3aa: CASSMRGTSRDGYTF

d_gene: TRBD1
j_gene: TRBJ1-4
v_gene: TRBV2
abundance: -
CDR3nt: TGTGCCAGCAGGGACGACAGGGGGCCTGAAAAACTGTTTTTT
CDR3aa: CASRDDRGPEKLFF

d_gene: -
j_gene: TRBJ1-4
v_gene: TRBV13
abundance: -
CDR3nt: TGTGCCAGCAGCATACGTACAGGGTCTAATGAAAAACTGTTTTTT
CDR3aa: CASSIRTGSNEKLFF

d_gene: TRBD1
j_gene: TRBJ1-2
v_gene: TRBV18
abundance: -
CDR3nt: TGTGCCAGCTCGGGACAGGGCCTTTCTAACTATGGCTACACCTTC
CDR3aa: CASSGQGLSNYGYTF

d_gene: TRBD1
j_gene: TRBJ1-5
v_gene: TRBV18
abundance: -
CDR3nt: TGTGCCAGCTCACCGGGGACAGGGTTGCAGCCCCAGCATTTT
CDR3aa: CASSPGTGLQPQHF

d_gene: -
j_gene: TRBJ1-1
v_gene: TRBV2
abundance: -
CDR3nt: TGTGCCAGCAGTGATCGCAGGAACACTGAAGCTTTCTTT
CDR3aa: CASSDRRNTEAFF

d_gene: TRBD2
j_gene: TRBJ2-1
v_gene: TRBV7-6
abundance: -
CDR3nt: TGTGCCAGCAGCCGCGTAGCGGGAGAAGGGGGGCAGTTCTTC
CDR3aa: CASSRVAGEGGQFF

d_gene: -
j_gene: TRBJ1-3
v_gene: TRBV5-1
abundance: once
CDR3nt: TGCGCCAGCAGCTTAGGAGGGACTGGAAACACCATATATTTT
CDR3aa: CASSLGGTGNTIYF

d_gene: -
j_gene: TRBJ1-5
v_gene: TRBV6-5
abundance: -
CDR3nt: TGTGCCAGCAGAGAGGACAGCATTAGCAATCAGCCCCAGCATTTT
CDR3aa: CASREDSISNQPQHF

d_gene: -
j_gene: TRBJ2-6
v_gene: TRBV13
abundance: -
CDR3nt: TGTGCCAGCAGCCCCACCCCCTTGCGCCAGGATTATAATGGGGCCAACGTCCTGACTTTC
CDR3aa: CASSPTPLRQDYNGANVLTF

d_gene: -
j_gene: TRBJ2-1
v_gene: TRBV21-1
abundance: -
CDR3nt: TGTGCCAGCAGCAAAGTTTGGCAGGGACAGGGAAATAATGAGCAGTTCTTC
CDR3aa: CASSKVWQGQGNNEQFF

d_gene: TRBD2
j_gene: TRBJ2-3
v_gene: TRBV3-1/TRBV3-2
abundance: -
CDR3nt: TGTGCCAGCAGCCAAGACCAGGGGCGGGGGGGCCCAGATACGCAGTATTTT
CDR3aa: CASSQDQGRGGPDTQYF

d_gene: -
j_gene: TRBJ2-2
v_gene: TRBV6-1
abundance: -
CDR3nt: TGTGCCAGCAGGGCCGACAGGCTCACCGGGGAGCTGTTTTTT
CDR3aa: CASRADRLTGELFF

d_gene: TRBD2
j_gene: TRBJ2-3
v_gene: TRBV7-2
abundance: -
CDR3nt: TGTGCCAGCAAACAGCGGGGGGCTAGCACAGATACGCAGTATTTT
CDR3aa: CASKQRGASTDTQYF

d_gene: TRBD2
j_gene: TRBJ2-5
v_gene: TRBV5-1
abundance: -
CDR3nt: TGCGCCAGCAGCCTTAGCGGGGGCAACCAAGAGACCCAGTACTTC
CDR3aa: CASSLSGGNQETQYF

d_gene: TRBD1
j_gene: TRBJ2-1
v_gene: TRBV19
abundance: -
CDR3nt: TGTGCCAGTACTCGACAGGGGGCTGGCGATGAGCAGTTCTTC
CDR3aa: CASTRQGAGDEQFF

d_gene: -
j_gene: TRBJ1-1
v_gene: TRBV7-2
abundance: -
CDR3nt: TGTGCCAGCAGCCAAACAGGGTTAAGAAACACTGAAGCTTTCTTT
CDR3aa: CASSQTGLRNTEAFF

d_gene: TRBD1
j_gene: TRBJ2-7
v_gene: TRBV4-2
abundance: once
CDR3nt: TGTGCCAGCAGCCAACTCGGGACAGGAGCTTACGAGCAGTACTTC
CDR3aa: CASSQLGTGAYEQYF

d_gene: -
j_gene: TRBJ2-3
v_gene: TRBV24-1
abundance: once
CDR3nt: TGTGCCACCAGTGATCCGAGGACAACCACAGATACGCAGTATTTT
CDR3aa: CATSDPRTTTDTQYF

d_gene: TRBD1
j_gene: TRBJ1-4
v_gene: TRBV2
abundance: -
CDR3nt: TGTGCCAGCGGCCGGGACAGGGCTAATGAAAAACTGTTTTTT
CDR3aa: CASGRDRANEKLFF

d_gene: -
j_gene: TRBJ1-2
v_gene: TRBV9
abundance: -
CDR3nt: TGTGCCAGCAGCGTAGCCGGGGGTGGCTACACCTTC
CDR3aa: CASSVAGGGYTF

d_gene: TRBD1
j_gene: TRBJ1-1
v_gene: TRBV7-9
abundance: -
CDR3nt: TGTGCCAGCAGCTTAGGACAGGGAGAGTTTACTGAAGCTTTCTTT
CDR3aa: CASSLGQGEFTEAFF

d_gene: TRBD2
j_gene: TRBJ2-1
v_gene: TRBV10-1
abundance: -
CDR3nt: TGCGCCAATTTAGCGGGGGGCATGAATGAGCAGTTCTTC
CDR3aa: CANLAGGMNEQFF

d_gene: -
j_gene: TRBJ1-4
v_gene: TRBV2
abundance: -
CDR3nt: TGTGCCAGCAGGAGGGGGGGTTTCGGTGAAAAACTGTTTTTT
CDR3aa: CASRRGGFGEKLFF